This is a list of T cell receptor beta chains from one sample in a study of spatial heterogeneity in lung cancer. TCRdb independently ran MiXCR on the 5' RACE reads; one entry per CDR3 protein. In the table there are roughly 7,700 distinct CDR3 sequences, roughly 12% of which are singletons. Source: lung tumor tissue, taken at surgery. Receptors were obtained from a male donor with early-stage non-small cell lung cancer. Both conserved end residues are part of each CDR3. The order of the fields is J gene, clone size, D gene, V gene, CDR3 protein, CDR3 DNA. The D gene is left open where the match is weak. Only some rows state a clone size, as once, few, many or a class for expanded clones.

TRBJ2-3 | medium-sized | TRBD1 | TRBV25-1 | CASNRGTDTQYF | TGTGCCAGCAACAGGGGTACCGATACGCAGTATTTT
TRBJ2-1 | many | - | TRBV20-1 | CSARTTGGTLSDEQFF | TGCAGTGCTAGAACAACGGGGGGCACCCTGTCGGATGAGCAGTTCTTC
TRBJ1-1 | many | - | TRBV9 | CASSLSYRLMNTEAFF | TGTGCCAGCAGCCTTTCCTACAGATTGATGAACACTGAAGCTTTCTTT
TRBJ2-3 | - | - | TRBV29-1 | CSVEAGSTDTQYF | TGCAGCGTTGAAGCCGGCAGCACAGATACGCAGTATTTT
TRBJ2-7 | - | TRBD2 | TRBV27 | CASSLERGYSYEQYF | TGTGCCAGCAGTTTAGAGCGGGGGTACTCCTACGAGCAGTACTTC
TRBJ1-1 | many | - | TRBV25-1 | CASSEWGTRIGEAFF | TGTGCCAGCAGTGAATGGGGCACGAGGATAGGTGAAGCTTTCTTT
TRBJ2-3 | many | - | TRBV7-9 | CASSLAMTDTQYF | TGTGCCAGCAGCTTAGCTATGACAGATACGCAGTATTTT
TRBJ2-2 | many | TRBD2 | TRBV20-1 | CSARASGTNTGELFF | TGCAGTGCTAGAGCTAGCGGGACGAACACCGGGGAGCTGTTTTTT
TRBJ2-2 | many | TRBD1 | TRBV27 | CASSWTGTTGELFF | TGTGCCAGCAGTTGGACAGGGACCACCGGGGAGCTGTTTTTT
TRBJ2-7 | many | TRBD2 | TRBV7-2 | CASSPWGTTSYEQYF | TGTGCCAGCAGTCCTTGGGGGACTACCTCCTACGAGCAGTACTTC
TRBJ2-3 | - | - | TRBV10-1 | CASSHSAGAPGDTQYF | TGCGCCAGCAGTCATTCCGCGGGGGCCCCCGGAGATACGCAGTATTTT
TRBJ1-1 | many | - | TRBV30 | CAWTFSDTEAFF | TGTGCCTGGACATTTTCGGACACTGAAGCTTTCTTT